This entry is about one T cell receptor beta chain. This CDR3 region has 11 residues. The germline CDR1 and CDR2 sequences are MNHNY and SVGAGI (reference sequence). V lost 7 bases, J lost 7 bases, and 10 bases lay in between. Libraries were prepared by immunoSEQ multiplex PCR; TCRdb keeps only in-frame clonotypes and omits some of them. The top ten clones hold approximately 0.14% of a sample with 80,000 or so clones, roughly 98% of them seen once. This sample was included in a study of technical replicates of blood from a few donors. This receptor was obtained from a human donor in good health. Sequencing was carried out using T cells isolated from PBMCs. V and J are TRBV6-6 and TRBJ1-2, with D maybe TRBD1 (5 bases). The CDR3 region is CASTQGSGYTF. In DNA form, the CDR3 reads TGTGCCAGCACCCAGGGTAGTGGCTACACCTTC.